The rows below give T cell receptor beta chains drawn from one sample of a study of cytomegalovirus exposure and HLA in healthy donors. Generated by immunoSEQ multiplex PCR, the TCRdb table keeps only in-frame clones and is missing some. Of 150,000 to 200,000 clones listed, around four fifths were seen once; the top ten hold 9.7%. The source material was PBMCs. The receptor set was obtained from a man younger than 35 in good health and CMV-seropositive. Both conserved end residues are part of each CDR3. D genes are given only for firm matches.

d_gene: .
j_gene: TRBJ1-2
v_gene: TRBV15
CDR3aa: CATSRDAGINYGYTF
CDR3nt: TGTGCCACCAGCAGAGATGCAGGGATCAACTATGGCTACACCTTC

d_gene: TRBD2
j_gene: TRBJ2-1
v_gene: TRBV4-1
CDR3aa: CASSQDSDSGHYNEQFF
CDR3nt: TGCGCCAGCAGCCAAGATTCTGATAGCGGGCACTACAATGAGCAGTTCTTC

d_gene: .
j_gene: TRBJ1-2
v_gene: TRBV19
CDR3aa: CASSVQGYGVNGYTF
CDR3nt: TGTGCCAGTAGTGTGCAGGGGTATGGGGTGAATGGCTACACCTTC

d_gene: .
j_gene: TRBJ1-2
v_gene: TRBV29-1
CDR3aa: CSVVAGVSGYGYTF
CDR3nt: TGCAGCGTTGTGGCAGGGGTGTCGGGCTATGGCTACACCTTC

d_gene: TRBD2
j_gene: TRBJ2-1
v_gene: TRBV7-9
CDR3aa: CASSLLGLANEQFF
CDR3nt: TGTGCCAGCAGCTTATTGGGACTAGCGAATGAGCAGTTCTTC

d_gene: .
j_gene: TRBJ1-4
v_gene: TRBV7-8
CDR3aa: CASSPRGRDEKLFF
CDR3nt: TGTGCCAGCAGCCCCCGCGGCAGAGATGAAAAACTGTTTTTT

d_gene: .
j_gene: TRBJ1-1
v_gene: TRBV7-9
CDR3aa: CALWAQTGDTEAFF
CDR3nt: TGTGCTCTTTGGGCGCAAACCGGGGACACTGAAGCTTTCTTT

d_gene: TRBD2
j_gene: TRBJ2-3
v_gene: TRBV7-2
CDR3aa: CASSLVLAGQGTDTQYF
CDR3nt: TGTGCCAGCAGCTTAGTTCTAGCGGGACAAGGCACAGATACGCAGTATTTT

d_gene: .
j_gene: TRBJ2-3
v_gene: TRBV7-9
CDR3aa: CASSSQYTDTQYF
CDR3nt: TGTGCCAGCAGCTCGCAGTACACAGATACGCAGTATTTT

d_gene: TRBD1
j_gene: TRBJ1-3
v_gene: TRBV10-3
CDR3aa: CATGQGGGNTIYF
CDR3nt: TGTGCCACCGGACAGGGTGGTGGAAACACCATATATTTT

d_gene: .
j_gene: TRBJ1-1
v_gene: TRBV5-4
CDR3aa: CASSRRENTEAFF
CDR3nt: TGTGCCAGCAGCCGCAGGGAGAACACTGAAGCTTTCTTT

d_gene: TRBD1
j_gene: TRBJ2-1
v_gene: TRBV19
CDR3aa: CASSIFSSGQLHNEQFF
CDR3nt: TGTGCCAGTAGTATATTTTCCTCGGGACAGCTCCACAATGAGCAGTTCTTC